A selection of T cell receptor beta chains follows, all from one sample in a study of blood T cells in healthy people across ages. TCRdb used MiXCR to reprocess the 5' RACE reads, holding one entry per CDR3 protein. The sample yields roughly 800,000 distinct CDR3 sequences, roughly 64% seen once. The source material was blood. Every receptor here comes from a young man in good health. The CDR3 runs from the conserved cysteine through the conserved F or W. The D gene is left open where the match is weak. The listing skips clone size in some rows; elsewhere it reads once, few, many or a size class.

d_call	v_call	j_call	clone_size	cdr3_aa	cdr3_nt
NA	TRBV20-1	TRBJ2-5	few	CSATEPLHQGQYF	TGCAGTGCTACAGAGCCTTTACACCAGGGGCAGTACTTC
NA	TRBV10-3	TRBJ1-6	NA	CAISERQGRSPLHF	TGTGCCATCAGTGAAAGGCAGGGGCGCTCACCCCTCCACTTT
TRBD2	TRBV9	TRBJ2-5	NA	CASSVGVGTSSVVRTQYF	TGTGCCAGCAGCGTAGGAGTCGGGACTAGTTCGGTGGTTCGGACCCAGTACTTC
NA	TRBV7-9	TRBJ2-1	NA	CASSFTREIAYNEQFF	TGTGCCAGCAGCTTCACACGGGAGATAGCCTACAATGAGCAGTTCTTC
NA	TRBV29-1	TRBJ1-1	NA	CSVGQINTEAFF	TGCAGCGTTGGTCAGATTAACACTGAAGCTTTCTTT
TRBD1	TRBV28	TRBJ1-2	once	CASSSYRTGNYGYTF	TGTGCCAGCAGTTCATATCGGACAGGGAACTATGGCTACACCTTC
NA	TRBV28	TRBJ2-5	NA	CASSLAHSKETQYF	TGTGCCAGCAGTTTAGCTCACAGTAAAGAGACCCAGTACTTC
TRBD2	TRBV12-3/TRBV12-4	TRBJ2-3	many	CASTRLAGVPDTQYF	TGTGCCAGCACCAGACTAGCGGGGGTCCCAGATACGCAGTATTTT
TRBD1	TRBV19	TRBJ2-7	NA	CASSVGTVDEQYF	TGTGCCAGTAGTGTTGGGACAGTCGACGAGCAGTACTTC
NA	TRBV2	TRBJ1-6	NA	CASSAGTPSPLHF	TGTGCCAGCAGTGCAGGGACTCCTTCACCCCTCCACTTT
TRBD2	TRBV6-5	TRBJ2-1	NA	CASRRLAAPNNEQFF	TGTGCCAGCAGAAGACTAGCAGCACCCAACAATGAGCAGTTCTTC
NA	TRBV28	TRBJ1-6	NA	CASTGRGFHSPLHF	TGTGCCAGCACAGGGCGGGGTTTCCATTCACCCCTCCACTTT
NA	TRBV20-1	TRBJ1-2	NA	CSARRGSYGYTF	TGCAGTGCTAGACGGGGTTCCTATGGCTACACCTTC
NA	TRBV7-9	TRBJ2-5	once	CASSLERRSPGAETQYF	TGTGCCAGCAGCTTAGAGAGGCGGTCCCCTGGTGCGGAGACCCAGTACTTC